Each of the 30 T cell receptor beta chains below was sequenced from the same sample in a study of metastatic and nonmetastatic thyroid tumors. MiXCR was used by TCRdb to re-call the PCR reads. Of fewer than 30,000 clones in the sample, around 15% are singletons; the top ten hold 4% to 5%. None of the patients had undergone any treatment ahead of thyroid surgery. Sequencing was carried out using blood. The source of these receptors is a female donor with papillary thyroid cancer or a benign thyroid nodule (not recorded which). Some clones in this sample may be carry-over from other donors' samples.

To note about this clone: At one end, the junction sequence differs from germline, possibly due to a read error. The gene calls are TRBV28 and TRBJ1-2; D is perhaps TRBD1 (5 bases). Germline CDR1 reads MDHEN; CDR2 reads SYDVKM. The CDR3 has 13 amino acids. CDR3 loop: CANSFGGGFGYTF. The CDR3 DNA sequence: TGTGCCAACAGTTTCGGGGGAGGTTTTGGCTACACCTTT.

This clone was seen repeatedly, ten times or more. The gene calls are TRBV18 and TRBJ2-1, with D hard to call. Germline loops: CDR1 KGHSH, CDR2 LQKENI. Trimming took 3 bases from V and 4 from J, leaving 13 bases between them. The CDR3 covers 15 residues. The CDR3 coding sequence is TGTGCCAGCTCACCTGTAACCTACCCATACAATGAGCAGTTCTTC. This codes for CASSPVTYPYNEQFF.

The CDR3 bases are TGTGCCAGCAGCTCCGGGTCCGAATCTATAACTGACTACACCTTC. This gives the protein CASSSGSESITDYTF. The chain uses TRBV7-2 and TRBJ1-2; no definite D call. The germline V gene encodes CDR1 SGHTA and CDR2 FQGNSA. Trimming removed 4 bases from V and 10 bases from J, with 22 bases in between. This CDR3 has 15 residues.

This clone came up many times. The chain joins TRBV7-3 to TRBJ2-3, with 9 bases that match TRBD1. The CDR3 totals 18 residues. Germline lookup yields CDR1 SGHTA and CDR2 FQGTGA. Germline trimming cut 1 base from V and 5 bases from J; bases unmatched to any gene: 13. The CDR3 region is CASSLISGGTGWGDTQYF. For the CDR3, the DNA is TGTGCCAGCAGCTTAATTTCAGGGGGGACAGGGTGGGGAGATACGCAGTATTTT. The variable domain in full, with the rest retrieved from reference TRBV7-3 and TRBJ2-3, is GAGVSQTPSNKVTEKGKYVELRCDPISGHTALYWYRQSLGQGPEFLIYFQGTGAADDSGLPNDRFFAVRPEGSVSTLKIQRTERGDSAVYLCASSLISGGTGWGDTQYFGPGTRLTVL.

With respect to this clone: Since a much larger clone is just one base distant, this may be a read error. The gene calls are TRBV11-2 and TRBJ1-6; unclear D gene. V lost 0 bases and J lost 4, with 4 bases in between. There are 14 residues in the CDR3. Germline assignment: CDR1 SGHAT and CDR2 FQNNGV. As DNA, the CDR3 is TGTGCCAGCAGCTTAGAATCGTATAATTCACCCCTCCACTTT. It yields the protein CASSLESYNSPLHF.

This clone was found many times. The chain employs TRBV27 and TRBJ1-1; 7 bases align to TRBD1. Trimming took 5 bases from V and 5 from J; bases not matched to a gene: 8. Germline-derived CDR1 and CDR2 are MNHEY and SMNVEV (reference sequence). The CDR3 loop spans 14 amino acids. CDR3 coding DNA: TGTGCCAGCAGTCCGACAGGGCCGCGGACTGAAGCTTTCTTT. It codes for CASSPTGPRTEAFF.

This clone was observed at least ten times. The chain recombines TRBV20-1 with TRBJ2-1; 7 nucleotides agree with TRBD2. J lost 6 bases, V lost 3 bases, and 8 bases had no gene match. Germline V CDR1 and CDR2: DFQATT, SNEGSKA (reference sequence). The CDR3 consists of 14 residues. The CDR3: CSARGGPPANEQFF. CDR3 sequence (DNA): TGCAGTGCTAGGGGAGGGCCCCCGGCCAATGAGCAGTTCTTC.

Regarding this clone: Other nucleotide sequences from this sample produce the same CDR3. The chain carries TRBV5-1 and TRBJ2-2; D ambiguous. Trimming shortened V by 0 bases and J by 1 base, and 7 bases separated the two germline ends. The CDR3 has 15 residues. In germline, CDR1 is SGHRS, CDR2 YFSETQ. The CDR3 here is CASSLANLNTGELFF. In DNA, the CDR3 is TGCGCCAGCAGCTTGGCCAACCTGAACACCGGGGAGCTGTTTTTT.

This clone was seen a single time. This chain uses TRBV6-1 with TRBJ1-3; D unclear. Germline V gene lookup returns CDR1 MNHNS and CDR2 SASEGT. The CDR3 sequence is 17 residues long. Between the trimmed V and J ends, which lost 6 bases and 1 base, there was a span of 19 bases. Written as DNA, the CDR3 is TGTGCCAGCAGCTTAAGCGCTCGGTGGGAGTCTGGAAACACCATATATTTT. Residues: CASSLSARWESGNTIYF.

By its share, this clone is medium-sized. This chain joins TRBV28 and TRBJ2-5, with 8 positions matching TRBD2. The CDR3 has 13 amino acids. Trimming removed 5 bases from V and 5 bases from J; junction bases left unmatched: 4. CDR1 MDHEN and CDR2 SYDVKM come from the germline V gene. Here the CDR3 DNA reads TGTGCCAGCAGTGCCGGGGGGGCCGAGACCCAGTACTTC. Amino acid sequence: CASSAGGAETQYF.

By proportion, this clone is medium-sized (0.01 to 0.1%). The rearrangement uses TRBV6-2 or TRBV6-3 and TRBJ1-2; D ambiguous. CDR1 and CDR2 from the germline V gene are MNHEY and SVGEGT. There are 14 residues in the CDR3. V shed 3 bases and J shed 1 base, with 9 bases lying between them. This chain's CDR3 is CASSYSLGNYGYTF. CDR3 nucleotides: TGTGCCAGCAGTTATTCGCTAGGTAACTATGGCTACACCTTC.

This clone appeared many times. This sequence joins TRBV9 and TRBJ1-3; possibly TRBD1 for D (5 bases). Germline lookup yields CDR1 SGDLS and CDR2 YYNGEE. Trimming took off 0 bases at V and 0 bases at J, with 13 bases between the two ends. The CDR3 covers 17 residues. The DNA of the CDR3 is TGTGCCAGCAGCGTAGGGGGGACCGCCAACTCTGGAAACACCATATATTTT. It is translated as CASSVGGTANSGNTIYF.

In its sample, this clone ranks as medium-sized. This chain links TRBV27 with TRBJ1-2, with 8 bases matching TRBD1. After removal of 6 bases from V and 4 bases from J, the junction contained 7 bases not matched to a gene. Looked up from germline, CDR1 is MNHEY and CDR2 is SMNVEV (reference sequence). CDR3 length: 14 amino acids. The CDR3 bases are TGTGCCAGCAGCCGAGCAGGGGGCGGCTATGGCTACACCTTC. This translates into CASSRAGGGYGYTF.

This chain links TRBV11-1 with TRBJ2-1; TRBD2 agrees at 12 bases. Germline V CDR1 and CDR2: SGHAT, FQDESV (reference sequence). There are 15 residues in the CDR3. Germline trimming cut 5 bases from V and 7 bases from J; bases unmatched to any gene: 6. The CDR3 sequence: CASSPRTSGNNEQFF. The CDR3 nucleotides read TGTGCCAGCAGCCCCCGGACTAGCGGGAATAATGAGCAGTTCTTC.

This clone was counted many times. The chain recombines TRBV9 with TRBJ1-3; no firm D call. V was shortened by 0 bases and J by 0 bases, with 7 bases between the two germline ends. This CDR3 spans 15 amino acids. Germline lookup yields CDR1 SGDLS and CDR2 YYNGEE. The CDR3 nucleotides are TGTGCCAGCAGCGTAGCAGGTAGCTCTGGAAACACCATATATTTT. This encodes CASSVAGSSGNTIYF.

The sample holds many counts of this clone. The chain has TRBV29-1 and TRBJ1-3; a weak D match, TRBD1 (5 bases). This CDR3 has 14 amino acids. From germline, CDR1 is SQVTM and CDR2 ANQGSEA. V lost 7 bases, J lost 1 base, and 14 bases lay in between. The CDR3 is CSALRDRSGNTIYF. In DNA, the CDR3 is TGCAGCGCTCTCCGGGACCGATCTGGAAACACCATATATTTT. Supplemented by reference TRBV29-1 and TRBJ1-3, the full variable domain reads SAVISQKPSRDICQRGTSLTIQCQVDSQVTMMFWYRQQPGQSLTLIATANQGSEATYESGFVIDKFPISRPNLTFSTLTVSNMSPEDSSIYLCSALRDRSGNTIYFGEGSWLTVV.

The table lists this clone with many counts. The CDR3 protein is CASSKGTLQYF. The DNA of the CDR3 is TGTGCCAGCAGCAAAGGGACACTGCAGTACTTC. The rearrangement links TRBV2 to TRBJ2-7; weak D call: TRBD1 (6 bases). Germline loops: CDR1 SNHLY, CDR2 FYNNEI. V was pared by 6 bases and J by 9 bases, with 12 bases between. CDR3 size: 11 residues. Together with reference TRBV2 and TRBJ2-7, the CDR3 gives the full variable domain: EPEVTQTPSHQVTQMGQEVILRCVPISNHLYFYWYRQILGQKVEFLVSFYNNEISEKSEIFDDQFSVERPDGSNFTLKIRSTKLEDSAMYFCASSKGTLQYFGPGTRLTVT.

This clone was recorded many times. This rearrangement joins TRBV29-1 to TRBJ2-1, with D unresolved. V was cut by 1 base and J by 10 bases, with 14 bases left in between. The CDR3 covers 13 residues. Germline V gene data show CDR1 as SQVTM and CDR2 as ANQGSEA. Here the CDR3 reads CSVEARVFGEQFF. For the CDR3, the DNA is TGCAGCGTTGAAGCGAGAGTATTCGGGGAGCAGTTCTTC.

In this sample, this clone turned up many times. The rearrangement uses TRBV7-9 and TRBJ2-3; tentatively, D is TRBD1 or TRBD2 (5 bases each). The ends were cut back, 6 bases at V and 1 base at J, with 14 bases in the middle. Per the germline V gene, CDR1 is SEHNR and CDR2 is FQNEAQ (reference sequence). The CDR3 loop spans 15 amino acids. The CDR3 sequence is CASSFRGVGTDTQYF. The CDR3 DNA reads TGTGCCAGCAGTTTCAGAGGGGTGGGCACAGATACGCAGTATTTT.

In nucleotides, the CDR3 is TGTGCCAGCAGTTTTCTCGACACAGATACGCAGTATTTT. It specifies CASSFLDTDTQYF. The chain uses TRBV27 and TRBJ2-3; D remains unclear. Trimming shortened V by 3 bases and J by 2 bases, and 6 bases separated the two germline ends. Germline assignment: CDR1 MNHEY and CDR2 SMNVEV (reference sequence). The CDR3 is made up of 13 amino acids.

In its sample, this clone was seen a few times. A much larger clone lies one base from this, so it may be a read error. The sample holds other DNA sequences that translate to the same CDR3. V gene TRBV15 combines with J gene TRBJ2-3, with a possible D match to TRBD2 (5 bases). Germline lookup yields CDR1 LNHNV and CDR2 YYDKDF (reference sequence). CDR3 length equals 13 residues. Trimming shortened V by 0 bases and J by 9 bases, and 10 bases separated the two germline ends. As DNA, the CDR3 is TGTGCCACCAGCAGAGACAGAGCGGACACGCAGTATTTT. Its translation: CATSRDRADTQYF.

This clone occurred many times. The chain has TRBV11-2 and TRBJ2-1; the D is unclear. Trimming pared 1 base from V and 6 bases from J, leaving 7 bases between. Germline-derived CDR1 and CDR2 are SGHAT and FQNNGV. The CDR3 runs 13 residues. The CDR3, as DNA: TGTGCCAGCAGCTTAGGGTGGGGCAATGAGCAGTTCTTC. The encoded protein is CASSLGWGNEQFF.

The sample holds many counts of this clone. The rearrangement uses TRBV28 and TRBJ2-7; D is uncertain. Germline CDR1 MDHEN, CDR2 SYDVKM. V was trimmed by 4 bases and J by 4 bases, leaving 8 bases between them. The CDR3 covers 12 residues. The CDR3 sequence: CASSSTRYEQYF. As DNA, the CDR3 is TGTGCCAGCAGTTCGACGAGGTACGAGCAGTACTTC.

This clone is classed as medium-sized. The rearrangement joins TRBV27 to TRBJ1-1, with no clear D. CDR3 size: 12 residues. Looked up from germline, CDR1 is MNHEY and CDR2 is SMNVEV (reference sequence). V gave up 9 bases and J gave up 1 base, with 9 bases separating them. CDR3 loop: CASRQQNTEAFF. The CDR3 DNA is TGTGCCAGTAGGCAACAGAACACTGAAGCTTTCTTT.

This clone was observed many times. This chain joins TRBV30 and TRBJ1-5; D is unresolved. The length of the CDR3 is 12 residues. In germline, CDR1 is GTSNPN, CDR2 SVGIG (reference sequence). Trimming took 1 base from V and 9 from J, leaving 10 bases between them. The CDR3 bases are TGTGCCTGGAGTGAGACCCTAGGGCCCCAGCATTTT. Translating it yields CAWSETLGPQHF. The whole variable domain, filled in from reference TRBV30 and TRBJ1-5, reads SQTIHQWPATLVQPVGSPLSLECTVEGTSNPNLYWYRQAAGRGLQLLFYSVGIGQISSEVPQNLSASRPQDRQFILSSKKLLLSDSGFYLCAWSETLGPQHFGDGTRLSIL.

Comments on this clone: Germline and junction disagree at one end, which may indicate a read error. The chain has TRBV5-1 and TRBJ2-7; 7 positions match TRBD1. This CDR3 spans 16 amino acids. Germline CDR1 and CDR2: SGHRS and YFSETQ. The CDR3 nucleotides are TGCGCCAACAGCCCCTCCCAGTGGACAGGAAAATACGAGCAGTACTTC. This codes for CANSPSQWTGKYEQYF.

This clone appeared many times. The genes are TRBV9 and TRBJ1-1, with D tentatively TRBD1 (5 bases). The CDR3 has 14 amino acids. V was clipped by 0 bases and J by 1 base, with 7 bases between them. Germline-derived CDR1 and CDR2 are SGDLS and YYNGEE. The CDR3 is CASSVGQGNTEAFF. Here the CDR3 DNA reads TGTGCCAGCAGCGTAGGCCAGGGGAACACTGAAGCTTTCTTT.

The chain employs TRBV6-2 or TRBV6-3 and TRBJ2-5, with 9 bases aligning to TRBD1. The V gene's germline CDR1 is MNHEY and CDR2 SVGEGT. The CDR3 has 16 residues. After removal of 0 bases from V and 3 bases from J, the junction contained 5 bases not matched to a gene. CDR3 nucleotides: TGTGCCAGCAGTTACTCACCGGGACAGGGTGAAGAGACCCAGTACTTC. Translation gives CASSYSPGQGEETQYF.

This clone was found many times. The V gene is TRBV6-5, the J gene TRBJ2-1; 7 nucleotides line up with TRBD1. The CDR3 is 15 residues long. The V segment lost 3 bases and the J segment 5 bases; nucleotides outside the gene matches: 7. From germline, CDR1 is MNHEY and CDR2 SVGAGI. The CDR3 DNA reads TGTGCCAGCAGTTATGGGGCGACAGGGAACAATGAGCAGTTCTTC. It is translated as CASSYGATGNNEQFF.

This clone has ten or more counts. J is TRBJ1-2 and V is TRBV15; weak D call: TRBD1 (5 bases). V was cut by 0 bases and J by 4 bases, with 12 bases left in between. Germline CDR1 LNHNV, CDR2 YYDKDF (reference sequence). The CDR3 loop spans 15 amino acids. CDR3 loop: CATSRDPGQSYGYTF. CDR3 bases: TGTGCCACCAGCAGAGATCCGGGGCAGAGCTATGGCTACACCTTC.